One sample yielded the 7 T cell receptor beta chains listed below, sequenced in a study of CXCR3-negative and CXCR3-positive naive CD8 T cells. 5' RACE that incorporated UMI labels was used to prepare the TRB cDNA libraries. No DNA is given; TCRdb re-called the 5' RACE reads and lists each CDR3 protein once. This listing includes tens of thousands of distinct CDR3 sequences. The specimen was naive CXCR3- CD8+ T cells from blood. Sample subset: CD45RO-CCR7+CD27+CD95- naive CD8+ T cells lacking CXCR3 (TNR3-). The receptor set was obtained from a human donor in good health. Some clones in this sample may be carry-over from other donors' samples.

This chain links TRBV4-3 with TRBJ2-1; TCRdb's assignment of TRBD1 cannot be checked, as there is no DNA. The germline CDR1 and CDR2 sequences are LGHNA and YSLEER. The CDR3 consists of 16 residues. The CDR3 reads CASSQDYRGFYNEQFF.

The chain uses TRBV9 and TRBJ2-7. The CDR3 runs 13 residues. Germline lookup yields CDR1 SGDLS and CDR2 YYNGEE. CDR3 amino acids: CASSESSGGEQYF.

In terms of frequency, this clonotype is medium-sized. CDR3 residues: CASTPTSAAGELFF. The rearrangement joins TRBV28 to TRBJ2-2. Looked up from germline, CDR1 is MDHEN and CDR2 is SYDVKM. This CDR3 has 14 amino acids.

The genes are TRBV28 and TRBJ1-1; TCRdb designates TRBD1, a call that cannot be tested without DNA. The CDR3 spans 17 residues. Germline loops: CDR1 MDHEN, CDR2 SYDVKM. CDR3 loop: CASSLPLTGTGDTEAFF. The variable domain in full, completed from reference TRBV28 and TRBJ1-1, reads DVKVTQSSRYLVKRTGEKVFLECVQDMDHENMFWYRQDPGLGLRLIYFSYDVKMKEKGDIPEGYSVSREKKERFSLILESASTNQTSMYLCASSLPLTGTGDTEAFFGQGTRLTVV.

The chain uses TRBV11-1 and TRBJ2-7. Germline V gives CDR1 SGHAT, CDR2 FQDESV (reference sequence). This CDR3 has 16 amino acids. The CDR3 sequence: CASSPQDGPGIYEQYF.

The CDR3 here is CAIARPGVYEQYF. V is TRBV2 and J is TRBJ2-7; the D call of TRBD1 rests on TCRdb alone, since no DNA is present to check it. The CDR3 extends over 13 amino acids. The germline gives CDR1 SNHLY, CDR2 FYNNEI.

This clonotype is classed as medium-sized by frequency. V is TRBV11-3 and J is TRBJ2-5. Germline CDR1 and CDR2: SGHNT and YENEEA. The CDR3 runs 15 residues. CDR3 sequence reads: CASSPYIGEQETQYF.